This entry describes one TCR beta chain. This clonotype has just a few counts. What this receptor recognizes is not known. Base qualities are missing; no much larger clone stands one base away. The CDR3 holds 16 amino acids from the cysteine to the phenylalanine. Kept here is only the CDR3 DNA, which spans 48 bases and is read in frame from base 1. Via the germline V gene, CDR1 is SGHNT and CDR2 YENEEA. Unmatched junction bases come to 6, with V trimmed by 4 bases and J by 1 base. This entry is derived from a study of T cell repertoires in cytomegalovirus infection (dated by TCRdb to the late 2010s). A note on the overall study: Recently identified HLA-C-restricted CMV epitopes, whose presentation resists viral immunomodulation, were targeted by peptide stimulations together with well-studied HLA-B-restricted epitopes. Because public TCR beta signatures pointed to carriage of CMV infection together with the matching HLA type, the HLA type of each donor mattered for the analysis. Study-wide findings and limitations: Carriers of CMV infection plus the relevant HLA type were discriminated by the cumulative frequency of public TCR beta family members in the study cohort and in an independent roughly 380-donor cohort. The ex vivo response was dominated by HLA-C-restricted CMV-specific TCR beta clonotypes, which also provided the single most frequent clonotype in two of eight donors.

Sequencing instrument: Illumina HiSeq 1500. TCRdb reanalyzed the raw reads on its own, using fastp at Q25 for trimming and MiXCR for clone calling, and kept in-frame beta chains. Each record represents a unique CDR3 protein, reported with the most common genes and DNA among its rows. Here the sample has roughly 500,000 distinct CDR3 sequences; 30% to 40% occur a single time. Of the sample, roughly 17% is held by the ten largest clones. The treatment or condition label of this sample denotes: in vitro stimulation with specific CMV peptide epitopes to enrich CMV-specific T cells. The receptor's source is a human donor in good health (CMV status not recorded). Some clones in this sample may be carry-over from other donors' samples. The chain is assembled from TRBV11-3 and TRBJ1-1; TRBD1 fits 10 bases in the junction. The sequencing used cultured PBMCs, collected from culture after CMV antigen stimulation. DNA sequence: TGTGCCAGCAGCTCCCGGGACAGGGGAGGGAACACTGAAGCTTTCTTT. The encoded protein is CASSSRDRGGNTEAFF.